This TCR beta chain appears in the sequencing data of a study of T cells in women clearing cervical HPV infection. As concerns this clone: No antigen is known for it. The read halts 3 residues ahead of the CDR3 end, with the missing end drawn from the germline J gene.

CDR3 length: 14 amino acids. CDR1 is KGHSH and CDR2 is LQKENI in the germline V gene. Here immunoSEQ multiplex PCR was the method, and the copy in TCRdb shows in-frame clones only, minus some. The sample is made up of tens of thousands of clones, and the top ten hold 3.5% to 4.5% of it. Study-wide results and caveats: Cases carried less TRBV6-7 than controls: approximately 0.1% versus 0.16%. Richness differences could reflect unmeasured T-cell content per sample.

This TCR came from a woman aged 18 to 75 with a cervical HPV16 infection that either progressed to CIN3+ or cleared (not recorded which). Sequencing input: blood buffy coat. J is TRBJ1-2 and V is TRBV18; D is uncertain. CDR3 loop: CASSKDYSYNDYTF. The covered CDR3 bases are TGTGCCAGCTCTAAGGACTACTCCTACAATGAC.